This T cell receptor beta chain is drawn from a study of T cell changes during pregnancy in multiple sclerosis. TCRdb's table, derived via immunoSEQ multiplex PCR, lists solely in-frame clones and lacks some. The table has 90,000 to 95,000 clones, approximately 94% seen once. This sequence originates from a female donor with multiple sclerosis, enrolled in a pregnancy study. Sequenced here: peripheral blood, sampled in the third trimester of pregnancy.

This CDR3 reads CASSPSGDWDGYTF. Written as DNA, the CDR3 is TGTGCCAGCAGCCCCAGTGGCGACTGGGATGGCTACACCTTC. This sequence joins TRBV7-2 and TRBJ1-2; no clear D. Germline CDR1 SGHTA, CDR2 FQGNSA. Trimming cost V 5 bases and J 6 bases, with 16 bases left between them. This CDR3 contains 14 residues.